This entry lists 6 T cell receptor beta chains sequenced from one sample in a study of T cells after yellow fever vaccination. TCRdb reprocessed the 5' RACE reads via MiXCR and lists one record per CDR3 protein. The sample carries tens of thousands of distinct CDR3 sequences, just under 8% recorded once. The starting material was CD8+ T cells sorted from PBMCs, obtained on the day of the yellow fever booster vaccination. The receptors shown here come from a young man who received the YFV17D yellow fever vaccine.

This clonotype was seen more than once but under ten times. The rearrangement joins TRBV7-9 to TRBJ2-7; D could derive from TRBD1 or TRBD2 (5 bases each). The germline gives CDR1 SEHNR, CDR2 FQNEAQ (reference sequence). This CDR3 is built from 16 residues. Trimming took 5 bases from V and 0 from J, leaving 17 bases between them. The CDR3, as DNA: TGTGCCAGCAGCCCCCAGGACGGGGCCAGCTCCTACGAGCAGTACTTC. This codes for CASSPQDGASSYEQYF.

This clonotype was counted between two and nine times. The J gene is TRBJ2-1, the V gene TRBV9, with 12 bases aligning to TRBD2. Trimming cost V 3 bases and J 6 bases; bases outside gene matches: 7. In germline, CDR1 is SGDLS, CDR2 YYNGEE. The CDR3 contains 16 residues. CDR3 DNA sequence: TGTGCCAGCAGCGCCCAACTAGCGGGAGGAGGCAATGAGCAGTTCTTC. Translation gives CASSAQLAGGGNEQFF.

This clonotype was seen at least ten times. V gene TRBV9 combines with J gene TRBJ2-1; 14 bases match TRBD2. The V gene's germline CDR1 is SGDLS and CDR2 YYNGEE. The trim removed 4 bases at V and 7 bases at J, leaving 19 bases unmatched. This CDR3 comprises 20 residues. The CDR3 region has the DNA TGTGCCAGCAGCCCAGAGGGACTAGCGGGAGAGGAATGGGTTAGGAATGAGCAGTTCTTC. Translating gives CASSPEGLAGEEWVRNEQFF.

This clonotype was recorded at least ten times. The V and J genes are TRBV29-1 and TRBJ1-1; the D is unclear. CDR3 length equals 16 residues. The V end was cut by 6 bases, the J end by 0 bases, with 20 bases between. Per the germline V gene, CDR1 is SQVTM and CDR2 is ANQGSEA. The CDR3 reads CSVDNLQCPMNTEAFF. The CDR3, as DNA: TGCAGCGTCGACAACTTACAATGCCCCATGAACACTGAAGCTTTCTTT. The whole variable domain, remainder taken from reference TRBV29-1 and TRBJ1-1, is SAVISQKPSRDICQRGTSLTIQCQVDSQVTMMFWYRQQPGQSLTLIATANQGSEATYESGFVIDKFPISRPNLTFSTLTVSNMSPEDSSIYLCSVDNLQCPMNTEAFFGQGTRLTVV.

This clonotype was detected ten times or more. The V gene is TRBV7-9, the J gene TRBJ2-1; tentatively, D is TRBD1 or TRBD2 (5 bases each). CDR1 SEHNR and CDR2 FQNEAQ come from the germline V gene (reference sequence). CDR3 length equals 15 residues. Trimming pared 1 base from V and 2 bases from J, leaving 9 bases between. CDR3 in DNA: TGTGCCAGCAGCTTAGGTGTGGGGGCCTACAATGAGCAGTTCTTC. It is translated as CASSLGVGAYNEQFF.

This clonotype was detected only a few times. The genes are TRBV7-9 and TRBJ1-1; D unresolved. The V gene lost 1 base and the J gene lost 6 bases, with 9 bases spanning the gap. The CDR3 spans 13 residues. Germline V gives CDR1 SEHNR, CDR2 FQNEAQ (reference sequence). The CDR3, as DNA: TGTGCCAGCAGCTTAGTCGGGGTACCTGAAGCTTTCTTT. Translating gives CASSLVGVPEAFF.